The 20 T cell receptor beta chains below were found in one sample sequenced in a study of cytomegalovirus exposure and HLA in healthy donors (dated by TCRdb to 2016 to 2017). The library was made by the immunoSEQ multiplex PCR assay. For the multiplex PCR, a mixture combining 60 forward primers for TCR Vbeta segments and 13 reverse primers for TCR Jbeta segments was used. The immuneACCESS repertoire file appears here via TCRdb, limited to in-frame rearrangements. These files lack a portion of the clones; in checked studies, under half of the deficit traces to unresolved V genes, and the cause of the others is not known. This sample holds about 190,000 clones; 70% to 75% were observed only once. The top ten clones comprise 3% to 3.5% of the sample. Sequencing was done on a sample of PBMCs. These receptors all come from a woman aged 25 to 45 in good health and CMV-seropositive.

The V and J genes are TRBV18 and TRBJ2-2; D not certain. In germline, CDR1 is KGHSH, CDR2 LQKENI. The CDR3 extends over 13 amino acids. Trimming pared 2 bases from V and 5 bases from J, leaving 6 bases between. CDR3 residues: CASSPDFTGELFF. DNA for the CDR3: TGTGCCAGCTCACCAGACTTTACCGGGGAGCTGTTTTTT.

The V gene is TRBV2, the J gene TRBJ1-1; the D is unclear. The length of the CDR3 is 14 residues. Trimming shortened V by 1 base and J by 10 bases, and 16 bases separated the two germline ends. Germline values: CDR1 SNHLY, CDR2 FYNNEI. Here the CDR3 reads CASSEDSRGLRAFF. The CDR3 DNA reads TGTGCCAGCAGTGAAGACTCGCGTGGTTTGAGAGCTTTCTTT.

The CDR3, as DNA: TGTGCCAGTAGGAGGGTCTCTGTGTCCGGGGAGCTGTTTTTT. Its protein is CASRRVSVSGELFF. The chain employs TRBV27 and TRBJ2-2, with D maybe TRBD2 (6 bases). The CDR3 sequence is 14 residues long. Between the trimmed V and J ends, which lost 9 bases and 6 bases, there was a span of 17 bases. Germline V lookup: CDR1 MNHEY, CDR2 SMNVEV (reference sequence).

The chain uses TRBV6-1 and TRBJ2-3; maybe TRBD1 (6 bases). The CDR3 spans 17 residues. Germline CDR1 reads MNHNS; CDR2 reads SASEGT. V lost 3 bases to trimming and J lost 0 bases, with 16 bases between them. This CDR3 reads CASSDIQGRLSTDTQYF. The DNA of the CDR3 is TGTGCCAGCAGTGATATACAGGGCCGGCTTAGCACAGATACGCAGTATTTT.

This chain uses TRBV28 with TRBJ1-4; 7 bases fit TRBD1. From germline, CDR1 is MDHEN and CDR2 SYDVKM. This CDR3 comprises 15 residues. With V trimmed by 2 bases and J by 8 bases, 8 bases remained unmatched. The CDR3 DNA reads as TGTGCCAGCAGTTTAGCTCAGGGGGTAGGGGAAAAACTGTTTTTT. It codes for CASSLAQGVGEKLFF.

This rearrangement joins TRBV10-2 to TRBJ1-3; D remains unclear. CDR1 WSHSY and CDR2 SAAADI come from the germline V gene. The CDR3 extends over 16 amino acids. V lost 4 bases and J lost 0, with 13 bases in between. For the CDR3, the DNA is TGCGCCAGCAGTGCCCCGACTGTAAGCTCTGGAAACACCATATATTTT. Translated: CASSAPTVSSGNTIYF.

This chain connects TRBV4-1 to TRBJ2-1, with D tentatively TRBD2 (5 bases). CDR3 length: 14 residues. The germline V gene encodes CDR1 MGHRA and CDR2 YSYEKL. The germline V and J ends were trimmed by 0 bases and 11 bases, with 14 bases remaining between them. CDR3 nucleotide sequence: TGCGCCAGCAGCCAAGATCTTGCCGAGGGAAAGCAGTTCTTC. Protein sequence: CASSQDLAEGKQFF.

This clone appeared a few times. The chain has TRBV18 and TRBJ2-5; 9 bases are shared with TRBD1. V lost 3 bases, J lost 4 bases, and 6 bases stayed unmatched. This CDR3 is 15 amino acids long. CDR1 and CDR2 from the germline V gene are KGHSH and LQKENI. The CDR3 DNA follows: TGTGCCAGCTCACCGGACAGGGGTAGGACAGAGACCCAGTACTTC. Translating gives CASSPDRGRTETQYF.

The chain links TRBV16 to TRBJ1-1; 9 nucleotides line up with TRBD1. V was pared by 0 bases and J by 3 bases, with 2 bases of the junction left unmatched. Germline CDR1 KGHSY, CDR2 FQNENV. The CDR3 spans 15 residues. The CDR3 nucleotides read TGTGCCAGCAGCCAATCCGGACAGGGGTACACTGAAGCTTTCTTT. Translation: CASSQSGQGYTEAFF.

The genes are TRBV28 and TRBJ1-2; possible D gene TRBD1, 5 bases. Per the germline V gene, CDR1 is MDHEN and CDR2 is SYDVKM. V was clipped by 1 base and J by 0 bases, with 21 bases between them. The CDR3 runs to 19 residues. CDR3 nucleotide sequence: TGTGCCAGCAGTTTATTCCTCGTCGGGGGTCCCGGGTCTAACTATGGCTACACCTTC. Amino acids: CASSLFLVGGPGSNYGYTF.

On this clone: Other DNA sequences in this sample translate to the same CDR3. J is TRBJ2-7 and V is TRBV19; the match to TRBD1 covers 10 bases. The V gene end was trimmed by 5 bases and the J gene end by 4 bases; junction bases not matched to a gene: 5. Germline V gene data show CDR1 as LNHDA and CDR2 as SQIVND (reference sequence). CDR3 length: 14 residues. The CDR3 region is CASSSGTGAYEQYF. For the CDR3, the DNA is TGTGCCAGTAGTTCCGGGACAGGGGCGTACGAGCAGTACTTC.

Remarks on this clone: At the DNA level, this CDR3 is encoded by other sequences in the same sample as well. The CDR3 region is CASSLGGRETQYF. The CDR3 region has the DNA TGCGCCAGCAGCTTGGGGGGCCGAGAGACCCAGTACTTC. The chain couples TRBV5-1 to TRBJ2-5; D perhaps matches TRBD1 (5 bases). Deletions cut 0 bases from V and 4 bases from J, with 7 bases between. Looked up from germline, CDR1 is SGHRS and CDR2 is YFSETQ. The CDR3 sequence is 13 residues long.

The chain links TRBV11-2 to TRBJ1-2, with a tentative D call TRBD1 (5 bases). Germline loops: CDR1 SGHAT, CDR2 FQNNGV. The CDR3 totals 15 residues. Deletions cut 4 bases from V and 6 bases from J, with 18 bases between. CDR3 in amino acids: CASSSPGGDRDGYTF. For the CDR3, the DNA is TGTGCCAGCAGCTCCCCCGGGGGGGACCGTGATGGCTACACCTTC.

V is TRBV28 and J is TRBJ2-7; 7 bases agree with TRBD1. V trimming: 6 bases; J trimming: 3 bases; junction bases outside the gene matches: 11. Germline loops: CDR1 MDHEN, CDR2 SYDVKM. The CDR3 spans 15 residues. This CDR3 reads CASRFTGTANYEQYF. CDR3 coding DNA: TGTGCCAGCAGATTCACCGGGACAGCGAACTACGAGCAGTACTTC.

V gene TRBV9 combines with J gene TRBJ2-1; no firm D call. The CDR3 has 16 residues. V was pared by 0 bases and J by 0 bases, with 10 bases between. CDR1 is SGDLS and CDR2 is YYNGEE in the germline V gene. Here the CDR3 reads CASSVDARDSYNEQFF. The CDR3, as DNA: TGTGCCAGCAGCGTAGACGCGCGAGACTCCTACAATGAGCAGTTCTTC. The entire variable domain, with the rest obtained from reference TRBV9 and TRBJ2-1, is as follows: DSGVTQTPKHLITATGQRVTLRCSPRSGDLSVYWYQQSLDQGLQFLIQYYNGEERAKGNILERFSAQQFPDLHSELNLSSLELGDSALYFCASSVDARDSYNEQFFGPGTRLTVL.

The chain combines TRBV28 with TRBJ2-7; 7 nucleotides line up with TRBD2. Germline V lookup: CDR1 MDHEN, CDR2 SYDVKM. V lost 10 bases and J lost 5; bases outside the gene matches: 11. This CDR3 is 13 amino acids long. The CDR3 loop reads CATKGTTAHEQYF. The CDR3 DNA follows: TGTGCCACCAAGGGGACTACGGCCCACGAGCAGTACTTC.

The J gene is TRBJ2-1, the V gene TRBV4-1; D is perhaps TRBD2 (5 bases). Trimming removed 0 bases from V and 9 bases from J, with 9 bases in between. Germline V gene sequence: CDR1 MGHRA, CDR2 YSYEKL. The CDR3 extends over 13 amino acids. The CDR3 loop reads CASSQEYAGEQFF. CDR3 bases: TGCGCCAGCAGCCAAGAGTATGCGGGTGAGCAGTTCTTC.

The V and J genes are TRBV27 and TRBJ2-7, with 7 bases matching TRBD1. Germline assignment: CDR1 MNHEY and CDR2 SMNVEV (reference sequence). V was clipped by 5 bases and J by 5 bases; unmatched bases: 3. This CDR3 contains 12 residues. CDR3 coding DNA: TGTGCCAGCAGTAGACAGGGAAACGAGCAGTACTTC. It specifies CASSRQGNEQYF.

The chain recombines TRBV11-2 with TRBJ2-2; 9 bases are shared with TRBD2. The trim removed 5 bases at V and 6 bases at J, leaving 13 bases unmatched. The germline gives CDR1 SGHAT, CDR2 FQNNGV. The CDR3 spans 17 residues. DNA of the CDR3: TGTGCCAGCAGCCAGGCAGGGAGCGGGAGGTCCGCCGGGGAGCTGTTTTTT. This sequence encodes CASSQAGSGRSAGELFF.

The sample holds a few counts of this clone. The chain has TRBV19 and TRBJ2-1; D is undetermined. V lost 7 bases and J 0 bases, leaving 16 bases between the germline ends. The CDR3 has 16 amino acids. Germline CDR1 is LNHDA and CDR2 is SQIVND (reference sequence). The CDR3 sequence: CASTDQAFSSYNEQFF. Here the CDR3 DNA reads TGTGCCAGTACCGATCAGGCGTTTAGCTCCTACAATGAGCAGTTCTTC.